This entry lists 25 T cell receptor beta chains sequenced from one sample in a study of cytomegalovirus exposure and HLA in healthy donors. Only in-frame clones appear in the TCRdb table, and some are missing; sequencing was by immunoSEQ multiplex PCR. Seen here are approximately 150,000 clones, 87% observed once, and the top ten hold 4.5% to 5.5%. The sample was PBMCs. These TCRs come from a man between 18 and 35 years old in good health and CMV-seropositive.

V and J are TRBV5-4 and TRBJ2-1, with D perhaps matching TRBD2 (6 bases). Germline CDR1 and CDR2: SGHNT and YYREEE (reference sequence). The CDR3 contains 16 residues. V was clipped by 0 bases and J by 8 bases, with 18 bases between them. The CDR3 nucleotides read TGTGCCAGCAGCTTGGAAGTGGTCGGAGGGGACGATGAGCAGTTCTTC. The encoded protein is CASSLEVVGGDDEQFF. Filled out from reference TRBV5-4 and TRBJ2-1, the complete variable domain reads ETGVTQSPTHLIKTRGQQVTLRCSSQSGHNTVSWYQQALGQGPQFIFQYYREEENGRGNFPPRFSGLQFPNYSSELNVNALELDDSALYLCASSLEVVGGDDEQFFGPGTRLTVL.

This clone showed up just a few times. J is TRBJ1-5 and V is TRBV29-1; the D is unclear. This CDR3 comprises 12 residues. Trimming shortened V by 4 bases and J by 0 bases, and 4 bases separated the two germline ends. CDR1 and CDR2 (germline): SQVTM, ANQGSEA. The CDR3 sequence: CSVGSSNQPQHF. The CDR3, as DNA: TGCAGCGTTGGGAGTAGCAATCAGCCCCAGCATTTT.

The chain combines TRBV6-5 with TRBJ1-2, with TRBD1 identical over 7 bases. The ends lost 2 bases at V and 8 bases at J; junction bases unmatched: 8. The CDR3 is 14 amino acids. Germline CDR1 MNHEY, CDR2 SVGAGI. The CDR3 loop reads CASSYHGQEGGYTF. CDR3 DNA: TGTGCCAGCAGTTACCACGGACAGGAGGGGGGCTACACCTTC.

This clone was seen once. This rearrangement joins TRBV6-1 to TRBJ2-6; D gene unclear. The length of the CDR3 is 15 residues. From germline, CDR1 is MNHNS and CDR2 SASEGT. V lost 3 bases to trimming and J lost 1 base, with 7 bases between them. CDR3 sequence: CASSDSTSGANVLTF. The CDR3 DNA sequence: TGTGCCAGCAGTGACTCGACATCTGGGGCCAACGTCCTGACTTTC.

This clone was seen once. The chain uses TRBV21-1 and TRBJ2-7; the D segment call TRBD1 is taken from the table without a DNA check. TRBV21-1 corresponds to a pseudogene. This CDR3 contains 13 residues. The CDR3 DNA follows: TGTGCCAGCAAGACAGGGGAGGGAAACGAGCAGTACTTC. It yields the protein CASKTGEGNEQYF.

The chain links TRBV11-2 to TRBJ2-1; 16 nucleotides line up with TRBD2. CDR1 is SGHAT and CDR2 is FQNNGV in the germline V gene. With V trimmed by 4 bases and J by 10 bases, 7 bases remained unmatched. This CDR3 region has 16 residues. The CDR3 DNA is TGTGCCAGCAGCTATGGGACTAGCGGGAGGGGAGGAGAGCAGTTCTTC. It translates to CASSYGTSGRGGEQFF.

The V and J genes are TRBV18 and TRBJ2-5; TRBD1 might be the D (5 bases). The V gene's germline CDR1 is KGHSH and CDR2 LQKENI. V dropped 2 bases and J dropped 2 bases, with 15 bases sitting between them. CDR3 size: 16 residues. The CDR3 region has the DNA TGTGCCAGCTCACCAGTGGGGCTAAGGGATCAAGAGACCCAGTACTTC. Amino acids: CASSPVGLRDQETQYF. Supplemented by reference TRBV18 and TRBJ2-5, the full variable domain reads NAGVMQNPRHLVRRRGQEARLRCSPMKGHSHVYWYRQLPEEGLKFMVYLQKENIIDESGMPKERFSAEFPKEGPSILRIQQVVRGDSAAYFCASSPVGLRDQETQYFGPGTRLLVL.

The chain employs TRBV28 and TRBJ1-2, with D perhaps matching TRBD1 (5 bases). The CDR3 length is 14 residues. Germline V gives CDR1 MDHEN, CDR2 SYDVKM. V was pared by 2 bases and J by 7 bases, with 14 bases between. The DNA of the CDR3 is TGTGCCAGCAGTTTACTTCCGGGGGAATCTGGCTACACCTTC. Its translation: CASSLLPGESGYTF.

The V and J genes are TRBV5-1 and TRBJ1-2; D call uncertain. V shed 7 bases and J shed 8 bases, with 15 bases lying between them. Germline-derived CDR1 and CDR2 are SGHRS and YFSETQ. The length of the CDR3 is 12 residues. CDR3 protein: CASSSSSLGYTF. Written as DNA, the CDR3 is TGCGCCAGCTCGAGTAGTTCCCTGGGCTACACCTTC.

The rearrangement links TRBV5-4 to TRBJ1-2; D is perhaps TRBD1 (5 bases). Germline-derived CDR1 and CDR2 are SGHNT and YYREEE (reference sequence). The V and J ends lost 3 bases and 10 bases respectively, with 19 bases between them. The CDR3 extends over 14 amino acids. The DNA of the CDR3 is TGTGCCAGCAGCTCGCGAGAAAGCGGAGGGGACTACACCTTC. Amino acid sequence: CASSSRESGGDYTF.

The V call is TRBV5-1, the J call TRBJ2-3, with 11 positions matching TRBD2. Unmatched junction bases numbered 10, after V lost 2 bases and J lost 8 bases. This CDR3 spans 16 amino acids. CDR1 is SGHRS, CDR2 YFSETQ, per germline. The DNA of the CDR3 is TGCGCCAGCAGCTTAGACGGGGCTAGCGGGGGGAGTACGCAGTATTTT. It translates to CASSLDGASGGSTQYF.

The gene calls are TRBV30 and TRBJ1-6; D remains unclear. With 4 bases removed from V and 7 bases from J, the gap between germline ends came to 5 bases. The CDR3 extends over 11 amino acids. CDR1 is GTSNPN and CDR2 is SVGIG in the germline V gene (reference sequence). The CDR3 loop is CAWTNNSPLHF. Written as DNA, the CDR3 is TGTGCCTGGACTAACAATTCACCCCTCCACTTT.

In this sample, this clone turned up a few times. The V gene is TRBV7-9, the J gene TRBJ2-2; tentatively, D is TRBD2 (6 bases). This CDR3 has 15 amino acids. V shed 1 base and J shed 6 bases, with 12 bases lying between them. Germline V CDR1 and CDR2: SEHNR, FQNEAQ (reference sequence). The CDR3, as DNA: TGTGCCAGCAGCTTAGGGCAAGGGAGGCCCGGGGAGCTGTTTTTT. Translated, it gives CASSLGQGRPGELFF.

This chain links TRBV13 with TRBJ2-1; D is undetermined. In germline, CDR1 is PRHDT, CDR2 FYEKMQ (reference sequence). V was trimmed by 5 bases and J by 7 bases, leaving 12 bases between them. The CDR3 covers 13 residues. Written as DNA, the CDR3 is TGTGCCAGCAGCCCCGAGAGAGGTAATGAGCAGTTCTTC. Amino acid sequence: CASSPERGNEQFF.

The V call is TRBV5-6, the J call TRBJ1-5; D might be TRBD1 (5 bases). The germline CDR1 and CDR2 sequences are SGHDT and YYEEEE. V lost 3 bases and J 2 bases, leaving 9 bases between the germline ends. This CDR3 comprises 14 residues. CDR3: CASSYWGGNQPQHF. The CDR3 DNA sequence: TGTGCCAGCAGCTATTGGGGGGGCAATCAGCCCCAGCATTTT.

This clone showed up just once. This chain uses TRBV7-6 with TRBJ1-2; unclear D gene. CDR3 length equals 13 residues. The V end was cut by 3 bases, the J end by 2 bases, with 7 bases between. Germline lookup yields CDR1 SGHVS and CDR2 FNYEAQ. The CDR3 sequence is CASSLEQNYGYTF. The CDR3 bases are TGTGCCAGCAGCTTGGAACAGAACTATGGCTACACCTTC. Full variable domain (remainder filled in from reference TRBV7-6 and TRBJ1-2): GAGVSQSPRYKVTKRGQDVALRCDPISGHVSLYWYRQALGQGPEFLTYFNYEAQQDKSGLPNDRFSAERPEGSISTLTIQRTEQRDSAMYRCASSLEQNYGYTFGSGTRLTVV.

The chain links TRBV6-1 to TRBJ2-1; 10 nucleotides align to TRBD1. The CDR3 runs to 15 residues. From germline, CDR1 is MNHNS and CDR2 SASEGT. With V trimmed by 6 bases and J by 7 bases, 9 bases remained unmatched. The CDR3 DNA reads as TGTGCCAGCAGCTTACCGGGACAGGGGAGGAATGAGCAGTTCTTC. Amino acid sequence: CASSLPGQGRNEQFF.

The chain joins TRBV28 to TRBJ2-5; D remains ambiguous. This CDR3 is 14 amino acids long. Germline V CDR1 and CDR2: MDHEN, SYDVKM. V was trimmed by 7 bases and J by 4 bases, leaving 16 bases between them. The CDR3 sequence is CASKNPDQVETQYF. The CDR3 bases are TGTGCCAGCAAAAACCCGGATCAGGTAGAGACCCAGTACTTC.

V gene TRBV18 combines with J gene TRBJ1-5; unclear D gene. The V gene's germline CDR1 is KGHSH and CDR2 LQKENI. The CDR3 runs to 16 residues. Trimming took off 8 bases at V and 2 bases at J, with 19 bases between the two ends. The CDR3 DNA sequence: TGTGCCAGCCCTCGGGGATCGTGGTATGGCAATCAGCCCCAGCATTTT. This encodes CASPRGSWYGNQPQHF.

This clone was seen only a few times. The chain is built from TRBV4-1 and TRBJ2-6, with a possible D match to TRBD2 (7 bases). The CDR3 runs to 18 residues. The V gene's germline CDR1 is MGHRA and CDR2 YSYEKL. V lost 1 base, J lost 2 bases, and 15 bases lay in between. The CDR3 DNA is TGCGCCAGCAGCCAAGGTGGGAGGGGGAGAACTGGGGCCAACGTCCTGACTTTC. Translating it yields CASSQGGRGRTGANVLTF.

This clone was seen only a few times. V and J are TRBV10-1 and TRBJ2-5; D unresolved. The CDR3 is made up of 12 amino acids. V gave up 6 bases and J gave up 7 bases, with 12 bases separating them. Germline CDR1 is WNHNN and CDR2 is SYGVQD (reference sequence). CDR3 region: CASSPRYGTQYF. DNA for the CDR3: TGCGCCAGCAGCCCCCGCTACGGGACCCAGTACTTC.

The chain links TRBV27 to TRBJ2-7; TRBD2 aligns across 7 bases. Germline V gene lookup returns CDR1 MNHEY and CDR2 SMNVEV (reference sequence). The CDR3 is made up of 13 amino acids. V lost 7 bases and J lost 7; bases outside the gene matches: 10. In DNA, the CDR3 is TGTGCCAGCAAGGATCTCGGGGGGAGTGAGCAGTACTTC. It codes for CASKDLGGSEQYF.

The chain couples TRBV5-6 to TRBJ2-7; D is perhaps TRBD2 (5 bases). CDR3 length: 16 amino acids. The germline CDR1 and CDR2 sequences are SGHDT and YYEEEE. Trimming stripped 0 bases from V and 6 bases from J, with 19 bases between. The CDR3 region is CASSLALRRLKGEQYF. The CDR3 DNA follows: TGTGCCAGCAGCTTGGCCTTGAGGAGGTTAAAGGGCGAGCAGTACTTC.

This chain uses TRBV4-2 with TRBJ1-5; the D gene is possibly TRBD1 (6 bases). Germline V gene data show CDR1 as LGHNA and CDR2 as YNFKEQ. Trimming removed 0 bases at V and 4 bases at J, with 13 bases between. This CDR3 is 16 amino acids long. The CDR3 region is CASSQEVQGSNQPQHF. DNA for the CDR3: TGTGCCAGCAGCCAAGAAGTACAGGGATCAAATCAGCCCCAGCATTTT.

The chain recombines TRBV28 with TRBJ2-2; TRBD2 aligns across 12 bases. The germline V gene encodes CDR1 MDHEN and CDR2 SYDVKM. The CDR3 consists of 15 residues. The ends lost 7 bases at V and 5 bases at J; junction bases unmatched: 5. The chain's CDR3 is CASTPSGGATGELFF. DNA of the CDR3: TGTGCCAGCACCCCTAGCGGGGGGGCGACCGGGGAGCTGTTTTTT.